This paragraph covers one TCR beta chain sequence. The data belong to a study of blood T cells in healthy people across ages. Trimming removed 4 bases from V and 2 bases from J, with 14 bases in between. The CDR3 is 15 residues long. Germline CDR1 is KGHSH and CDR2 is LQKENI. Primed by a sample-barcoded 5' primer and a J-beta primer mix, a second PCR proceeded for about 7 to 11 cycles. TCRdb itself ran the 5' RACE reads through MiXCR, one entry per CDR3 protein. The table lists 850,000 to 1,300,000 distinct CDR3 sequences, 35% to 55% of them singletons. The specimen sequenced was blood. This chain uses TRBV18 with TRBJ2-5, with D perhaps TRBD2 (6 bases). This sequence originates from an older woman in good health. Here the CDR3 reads CASSLGLTGQETQYF. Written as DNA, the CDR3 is TGTGCCAGCTCACTCGGACTAACGGGACAAGAGACCCAGTACTTC. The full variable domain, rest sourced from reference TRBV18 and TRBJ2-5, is NAGVMQNPRHLVRRRGQEARLRCSPMKGHSHVYWYRQLPEEGLKFMVYLQKENIIDESGMPKERFSAEFPKEGPSILRIQQVVRGDSAAYFCASSLGLTGQETQYFGPGTRLLVL.